This T cell receptor beta chain stems from a study of blood T cell repertoires in COVID-19. Method: immunoSEQ multiplex PCR; TCRdb's copy keeps in-frame clones and lacks some. The sample yields under 250,000 clones, about four fifths seen once. From germline, CDR1 is MDHEN and CDR2 SYDVKM. J lost 7 bases, V lost 6 bases, and 18 bases had no gene match. The CDR3 has 17 amino acids. The V and J genes are TRBV28 and TRBJ1-2; TRBD1 agrees at 9 bases. Sequencing input: PBMCs or T cells enriched from blood (not recorded which). This receptor was taken from a woman in her 50s with acute COVID-19. CDR3 sequence (DNA): TGTGCCAGCAGCTCTTTCCCATTACGACAGGGGGGTGGTGGCTACACCTTC. This sequence encodes CASSSFPLRQGGGGYTF.